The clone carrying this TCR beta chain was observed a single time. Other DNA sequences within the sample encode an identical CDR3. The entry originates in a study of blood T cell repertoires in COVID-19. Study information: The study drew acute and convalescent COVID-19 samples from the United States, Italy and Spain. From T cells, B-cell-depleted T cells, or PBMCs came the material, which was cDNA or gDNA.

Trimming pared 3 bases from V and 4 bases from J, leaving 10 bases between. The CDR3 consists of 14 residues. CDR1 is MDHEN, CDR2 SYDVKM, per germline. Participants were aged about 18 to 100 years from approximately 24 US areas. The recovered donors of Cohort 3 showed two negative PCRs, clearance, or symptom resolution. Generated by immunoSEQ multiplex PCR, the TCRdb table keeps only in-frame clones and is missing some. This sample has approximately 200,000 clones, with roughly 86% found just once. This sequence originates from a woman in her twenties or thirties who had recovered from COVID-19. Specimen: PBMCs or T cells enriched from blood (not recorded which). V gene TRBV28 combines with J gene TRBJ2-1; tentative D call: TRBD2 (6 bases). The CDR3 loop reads CASSFRDSYNEQFF. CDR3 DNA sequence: TGTGCCAGCAGTTTCCGGGACTCTTACAATGAGCAGTTCTTC.